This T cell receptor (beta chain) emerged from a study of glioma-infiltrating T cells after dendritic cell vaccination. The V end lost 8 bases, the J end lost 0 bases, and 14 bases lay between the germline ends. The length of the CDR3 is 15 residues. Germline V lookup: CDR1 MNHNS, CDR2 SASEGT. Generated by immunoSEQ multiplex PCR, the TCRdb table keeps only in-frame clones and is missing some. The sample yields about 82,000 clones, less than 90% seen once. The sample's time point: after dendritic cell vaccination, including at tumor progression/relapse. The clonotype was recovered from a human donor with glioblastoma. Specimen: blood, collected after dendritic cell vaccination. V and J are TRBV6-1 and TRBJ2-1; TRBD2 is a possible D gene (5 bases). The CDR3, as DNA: TGTGCCAGCCTCCCGGGGAGAAGCTCCTACAATGAGCAGTTCTTC. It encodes CASLPGRSSYNEQFF.